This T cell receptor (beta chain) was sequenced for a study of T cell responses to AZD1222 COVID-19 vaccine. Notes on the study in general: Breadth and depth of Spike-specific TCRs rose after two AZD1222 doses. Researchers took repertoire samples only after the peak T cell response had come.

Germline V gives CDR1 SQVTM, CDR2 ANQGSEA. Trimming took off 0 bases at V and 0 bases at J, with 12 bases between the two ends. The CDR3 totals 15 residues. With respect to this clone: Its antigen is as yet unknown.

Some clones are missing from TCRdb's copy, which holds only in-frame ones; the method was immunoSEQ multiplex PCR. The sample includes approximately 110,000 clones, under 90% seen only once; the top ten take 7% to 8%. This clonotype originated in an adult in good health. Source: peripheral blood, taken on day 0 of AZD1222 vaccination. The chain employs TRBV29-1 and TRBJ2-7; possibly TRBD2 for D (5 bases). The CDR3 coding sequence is TGCAGCGTTGAAGATCGGTCTAGCTTCTCCTACGAGCAGTACTTC. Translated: CSVEDRSSFSYEQYF.